This TCR beta chain is drawn from a study of T cell changes during pregnancy in multiple sclerosis. Measured with immunoSEQ multiplex PCR; TCRdb has only the in-frame clones, and not every one. The top ten clones hold around a sixth of a sample with 20,000 to 25,000 clones, around four fifths of them seen once. The CDR3 runs to 13 residues. J was trimmed by 6 bases and V by 3 bases; bases with no gene match: 4. CDR1 and CDR2 from the germline V gene are MNHEY and SVGAGI. This chain joins TRBV6-5 and TRBJ2-7, with 8 bases aligning to TRBD1. The TCR was taken from a female donor in good health, enrolled as a control in a pregnancy study. The source was CD8+ T cells from peripheral blood mononuclear cells, collected in the first trimester of pregnancy. CDR3 in amino acids: CASSYGTGGEQYF. DNA for the CDR3: TGTGCCAGCAGTTATGGGACAGGTGGCGAGCAGTACTTC.